This TCR beta chain was identified during a study of T cell changes during pregnancy in multiple sclerosis. This clone appeared a single time. The germline CDR1 and CDR2 sequences are SEHNR and FQNEAQ (reference sequence). CDR3 length: 16 residues. Losses at the gene ends were 5 bases for V and 2 bases for J; bases not matched to a gene: 7. The assay was immunoSEQ multiplex PCR, and TCRdb's table has in-frame clones only and misses some. The sample has roughly 90,000 clones, roughly 91% seen once; the top ten hold 4.3%. The clonotype was recovered from a female donor with multiple sclerosis, enrolled in a pregnancy study. Sequencing was performed on peripheral blood, taken in the first trimester of pregnancy. This sequence joins TRBV7-9 and TRBJ2-7; 12 bases align to TRBD2. CDR3: CASSNRLAGVTYEQYF. CDR3 coding DNA: TGTGCCAGCAGCAACCGACTAGCGGGGGTGACCTACGAGCAGTACTTC.